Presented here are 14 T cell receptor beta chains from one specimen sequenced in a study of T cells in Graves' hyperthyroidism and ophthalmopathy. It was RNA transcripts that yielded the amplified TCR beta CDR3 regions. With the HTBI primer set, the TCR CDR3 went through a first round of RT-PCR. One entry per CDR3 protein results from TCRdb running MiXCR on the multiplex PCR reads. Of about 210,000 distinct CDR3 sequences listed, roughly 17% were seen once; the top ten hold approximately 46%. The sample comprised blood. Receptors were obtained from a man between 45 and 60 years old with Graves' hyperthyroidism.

CDR3 nucleotide sequence: TGTGCCAGCAGCGACGGCCGGTCGGGAAACAATGAGCAGTTCTTC. Translated, it gives CASSDGRSGNNEQFF. The rearrangement links TRBV6-1 to TRBJ2-1, with a weak D call TRBD2 (5 bases). The ends were cut back, 6 bases at V and 5 bases at J, with 17 bases in the middle. Germline CDR1 is MNHNS and CDR2 is SASEGT. This CDR3 is built from 15 residues.

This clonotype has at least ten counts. CDR3 loop: CASSLGDGVKMNTEAFF. The CDR3 DNA sequence: TGCGCCAGCAGCTTAGGGGACGGGGTTAAAATGAACACTGAAGCTTTCTTT. The chain is built from TRBV5-1 and TRBJ1-1; perhaps TRBD1 as D (5 bases). Germline V gene data show CDR1 as SGHRS and CDR2 as YFSETQ. Trimming took 2 bases from V and 0 from J, leaving 17 bases between them. The CDR3 consists of 17 residues.

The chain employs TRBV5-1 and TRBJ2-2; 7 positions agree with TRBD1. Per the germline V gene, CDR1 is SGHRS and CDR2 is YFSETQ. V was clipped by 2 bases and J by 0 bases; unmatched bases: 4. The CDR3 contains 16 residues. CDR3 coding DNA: TGCGCCAGCAGCTTTACTGGACAGGCGAACACCGGGGAGCTGTTTTTT. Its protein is CASSFTGQANTGELFF.

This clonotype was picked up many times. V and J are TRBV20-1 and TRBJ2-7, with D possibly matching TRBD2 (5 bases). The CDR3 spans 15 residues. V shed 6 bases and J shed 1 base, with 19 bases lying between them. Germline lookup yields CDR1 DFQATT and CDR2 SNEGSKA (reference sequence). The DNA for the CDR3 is TGCAGTGCCGGCCATGGGGAGACACCTTCCTACGAGCAGTACTTC. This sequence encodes CSAGHGETPSYEQYF.

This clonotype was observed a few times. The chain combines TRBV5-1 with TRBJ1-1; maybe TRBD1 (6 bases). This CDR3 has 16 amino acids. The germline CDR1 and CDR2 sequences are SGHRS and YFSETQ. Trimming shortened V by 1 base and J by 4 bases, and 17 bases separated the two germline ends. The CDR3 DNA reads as TGCGCCAGCAGCTTGCTAGGTGGGGGGCAGGGCACTGAAGCTTTCTTT. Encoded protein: CASSLLGGGQGTEAFF. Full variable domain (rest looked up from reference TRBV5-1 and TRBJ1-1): KAGVTQTPRYLIKTRGQQVTLSCSPISGHRSVSWYQQTPGQGLQFLFEYFSETQRNKGNFPGRFSGRQFSNSRSEMNVSTLELGDSALYLCASSLLGGGQGTEAFFGQGTRLTVV.

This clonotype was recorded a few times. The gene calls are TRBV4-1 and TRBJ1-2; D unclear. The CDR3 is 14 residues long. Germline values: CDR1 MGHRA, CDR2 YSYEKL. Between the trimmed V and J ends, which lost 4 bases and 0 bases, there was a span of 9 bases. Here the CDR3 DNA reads TGCGCCAGCAGCCCTTCTCTAACTAACTATGGCTACACCTTC. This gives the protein CASSPSLTNYGYTF.

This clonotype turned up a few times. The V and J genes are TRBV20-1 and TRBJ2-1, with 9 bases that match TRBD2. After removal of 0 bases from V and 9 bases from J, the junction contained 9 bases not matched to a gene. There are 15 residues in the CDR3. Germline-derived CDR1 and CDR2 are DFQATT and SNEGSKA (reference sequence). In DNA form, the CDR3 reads TGCAGTGCTAGAGACGGCGGGAGGGTTGGAAGTGAGCAGTTCTTC. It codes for CSARDGGRVGSEQFF.

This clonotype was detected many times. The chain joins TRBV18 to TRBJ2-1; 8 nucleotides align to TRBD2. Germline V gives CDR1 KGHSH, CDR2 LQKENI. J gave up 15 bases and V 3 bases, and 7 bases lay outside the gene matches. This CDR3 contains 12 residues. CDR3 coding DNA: TGTGCCAGCTCACCCGAGCGGGAGAAGTTGTTCTTC. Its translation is CASSPEREKLFF.

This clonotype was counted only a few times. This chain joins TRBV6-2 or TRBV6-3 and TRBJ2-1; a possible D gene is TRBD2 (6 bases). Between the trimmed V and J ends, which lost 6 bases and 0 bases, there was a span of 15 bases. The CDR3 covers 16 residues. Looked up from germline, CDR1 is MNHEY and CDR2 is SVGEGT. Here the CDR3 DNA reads TGTGCCAGCAGCAACCCCTCTAGCGTCTCCTACAATGAGCAGTTCTTC. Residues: CASSNPSSVSYNEQFF.

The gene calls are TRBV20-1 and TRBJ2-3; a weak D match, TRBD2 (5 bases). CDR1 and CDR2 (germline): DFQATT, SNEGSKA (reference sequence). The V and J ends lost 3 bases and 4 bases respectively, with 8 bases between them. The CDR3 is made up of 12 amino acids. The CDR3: CSARIGADTQYF. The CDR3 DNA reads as TGCAGTGCTAGGATCGGGGCAGATACGCAGTATTTT.

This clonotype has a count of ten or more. The CDR3 here is CSARGLLAEHQETQYF. CDR3 DNA: TGCAGTGCTAGAGGTTTACTAGCGGAGCACCAAGAGACCCAGTACTTC. This chain links TRBV20-1 with TRBJ2-5, with TRBD2 identical over 8 bases. CDR3 length: 16 residues. Germline-derived CDR1 and CDR2 are DFQATT and SNEGSKA (reference sequence). V lost 1 base, J lost 0 bases, and 7 bases stayed unmatched.

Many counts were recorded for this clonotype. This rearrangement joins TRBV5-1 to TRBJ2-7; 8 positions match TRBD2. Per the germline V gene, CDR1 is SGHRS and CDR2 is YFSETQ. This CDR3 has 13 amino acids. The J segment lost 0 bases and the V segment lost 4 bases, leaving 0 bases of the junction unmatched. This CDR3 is CASSSGSSYEQYF. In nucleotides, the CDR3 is TGCGCCAGCAGCAGCGGGAGCTCCTACGAGCAGTACTTC.

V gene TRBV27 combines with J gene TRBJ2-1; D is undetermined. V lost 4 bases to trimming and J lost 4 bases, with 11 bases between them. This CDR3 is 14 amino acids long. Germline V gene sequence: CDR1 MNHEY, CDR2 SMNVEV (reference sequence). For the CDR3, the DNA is TGTGCCAGCAGTTCGCGGATGGGTTACAATGAGCAGTTCTTC. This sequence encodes CASSSRMGYNEQFF.

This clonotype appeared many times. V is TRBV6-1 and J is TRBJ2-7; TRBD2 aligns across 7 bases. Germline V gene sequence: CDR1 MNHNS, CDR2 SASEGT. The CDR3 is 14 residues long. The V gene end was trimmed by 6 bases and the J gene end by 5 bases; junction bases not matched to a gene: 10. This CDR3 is CASRPPREIDEQYF. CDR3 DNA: TGTGCCAGCAGACCCCCGCGGGAGATCGACGAGCAGTACTTC.